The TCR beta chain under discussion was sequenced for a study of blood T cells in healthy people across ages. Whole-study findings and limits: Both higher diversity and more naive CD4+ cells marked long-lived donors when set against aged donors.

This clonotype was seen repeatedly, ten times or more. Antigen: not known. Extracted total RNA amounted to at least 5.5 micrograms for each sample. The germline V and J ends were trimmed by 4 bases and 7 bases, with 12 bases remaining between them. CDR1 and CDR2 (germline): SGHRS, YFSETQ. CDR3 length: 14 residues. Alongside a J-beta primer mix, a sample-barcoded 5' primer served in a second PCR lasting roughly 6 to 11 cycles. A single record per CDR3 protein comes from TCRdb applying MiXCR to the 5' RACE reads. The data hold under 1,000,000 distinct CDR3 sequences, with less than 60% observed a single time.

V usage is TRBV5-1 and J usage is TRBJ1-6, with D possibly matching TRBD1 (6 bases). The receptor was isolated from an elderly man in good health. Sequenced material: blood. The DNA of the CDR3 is TGCGCCAGCAGCGTGGAGGGGGGAAATTCACCCCTCCACTTT. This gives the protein CASSVEGGNSPLHF.